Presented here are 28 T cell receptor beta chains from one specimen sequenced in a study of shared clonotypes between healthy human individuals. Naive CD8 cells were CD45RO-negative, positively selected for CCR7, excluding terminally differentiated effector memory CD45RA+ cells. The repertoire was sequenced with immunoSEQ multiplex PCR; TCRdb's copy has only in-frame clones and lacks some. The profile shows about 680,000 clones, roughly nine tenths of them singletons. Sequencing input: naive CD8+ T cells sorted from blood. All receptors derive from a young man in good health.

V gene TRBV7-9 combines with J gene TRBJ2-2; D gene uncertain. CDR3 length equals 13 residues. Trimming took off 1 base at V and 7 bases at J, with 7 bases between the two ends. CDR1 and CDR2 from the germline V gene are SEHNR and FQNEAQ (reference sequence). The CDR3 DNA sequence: TGTGCCAGCAGCTTAGGGGTAGTCGGGGAGCTGTTTTTT. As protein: CASSLGVVGELFF.

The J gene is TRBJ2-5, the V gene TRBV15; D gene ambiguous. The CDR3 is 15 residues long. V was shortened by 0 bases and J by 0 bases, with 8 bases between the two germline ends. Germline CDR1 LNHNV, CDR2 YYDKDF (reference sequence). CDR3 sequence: CATSRDRSYQETQYF. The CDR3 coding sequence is TGTGCCACCAGCAGAGATAGAAGCTACCAAGAGACCCAGTACTTC.

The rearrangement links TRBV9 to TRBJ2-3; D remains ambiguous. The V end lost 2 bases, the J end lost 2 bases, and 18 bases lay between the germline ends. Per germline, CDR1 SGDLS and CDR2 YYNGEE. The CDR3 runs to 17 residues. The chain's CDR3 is CASSVDPLGSPTDTQYF. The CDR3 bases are TGTGCCAGCAGCGTGGATCCTCTAGGGTCCCCCACAGATACGCAGTATTTT.

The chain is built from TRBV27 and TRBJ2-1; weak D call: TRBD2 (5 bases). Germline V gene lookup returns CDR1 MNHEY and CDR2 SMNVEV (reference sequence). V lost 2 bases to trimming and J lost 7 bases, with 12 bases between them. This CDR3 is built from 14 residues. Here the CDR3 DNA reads TGTGCCAGCAGTTTACTAGCTGATGATAATGAGCAGTTCTTC. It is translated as CASSLLADDNEQFF.

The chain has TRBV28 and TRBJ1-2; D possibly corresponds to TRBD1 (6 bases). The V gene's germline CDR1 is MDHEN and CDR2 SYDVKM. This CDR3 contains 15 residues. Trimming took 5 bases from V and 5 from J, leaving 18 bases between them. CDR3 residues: CASSRTSGVLYGYTF. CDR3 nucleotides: TGTGCCAGCAGTCGAACCTCAGGGGTCTTGTATGGCTACACCTTC.

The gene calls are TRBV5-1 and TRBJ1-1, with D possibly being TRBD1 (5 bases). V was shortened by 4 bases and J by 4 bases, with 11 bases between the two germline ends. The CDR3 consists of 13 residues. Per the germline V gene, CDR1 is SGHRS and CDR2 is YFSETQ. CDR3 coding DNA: TGCGCCAGCAGCCCGACGGGGGTCACTGAAGCTTTCTTT. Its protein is CASSPTGVTEAFF.

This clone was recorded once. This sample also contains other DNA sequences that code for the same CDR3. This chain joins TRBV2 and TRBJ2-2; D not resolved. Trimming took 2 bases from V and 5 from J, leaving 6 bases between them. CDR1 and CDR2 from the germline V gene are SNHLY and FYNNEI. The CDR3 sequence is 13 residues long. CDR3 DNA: TGTGCCAGCAGTGAATCGGGTACCGGGGAGCTGTTTTTT. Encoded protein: CASSESGTGELFF.

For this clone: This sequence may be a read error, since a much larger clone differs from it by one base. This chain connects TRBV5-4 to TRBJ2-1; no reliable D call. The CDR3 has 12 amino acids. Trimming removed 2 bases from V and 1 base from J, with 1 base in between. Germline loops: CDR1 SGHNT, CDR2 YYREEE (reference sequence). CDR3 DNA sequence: TGTGCCAGCAGCTTATCCTACAATGAGCAGTTCTTC. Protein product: CASSLSYNEQFF.

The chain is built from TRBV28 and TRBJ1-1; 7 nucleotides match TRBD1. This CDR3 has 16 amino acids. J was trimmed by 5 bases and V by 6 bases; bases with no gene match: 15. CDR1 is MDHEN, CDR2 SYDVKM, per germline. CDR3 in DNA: TGTGCCAGCAGGCACGAGACCCAGGGGGAGGGTACTGAAGCTTTCTTT. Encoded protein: CASRHETQGEGTEAFF.

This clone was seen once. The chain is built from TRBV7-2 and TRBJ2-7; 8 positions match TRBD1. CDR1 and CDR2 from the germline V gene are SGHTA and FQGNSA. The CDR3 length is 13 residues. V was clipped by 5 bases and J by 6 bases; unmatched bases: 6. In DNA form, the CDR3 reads TGTGCCAGCAGCCTGGACAGGGCAGTCGAGCAGTACTTC. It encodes CASSLDRAVEQYF.

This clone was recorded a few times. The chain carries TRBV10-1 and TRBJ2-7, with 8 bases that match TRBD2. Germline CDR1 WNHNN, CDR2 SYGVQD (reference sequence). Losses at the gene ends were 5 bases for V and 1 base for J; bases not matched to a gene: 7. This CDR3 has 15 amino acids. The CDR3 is CASSTTSGTSYEQYF. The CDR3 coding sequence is TGCGCCAGCAGTACAACTAGCGGTACTTCCTACGAGCAGTACTTC.

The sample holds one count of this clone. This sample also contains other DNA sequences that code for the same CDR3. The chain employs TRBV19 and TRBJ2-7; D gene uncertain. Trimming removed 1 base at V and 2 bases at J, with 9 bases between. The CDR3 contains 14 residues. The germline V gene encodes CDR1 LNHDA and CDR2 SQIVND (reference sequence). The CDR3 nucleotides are TGTGCCAGTAGTATAGCGGGTGGGGCCTACGAGCAGTACTTC. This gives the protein CASSIAGGAYEQYF.

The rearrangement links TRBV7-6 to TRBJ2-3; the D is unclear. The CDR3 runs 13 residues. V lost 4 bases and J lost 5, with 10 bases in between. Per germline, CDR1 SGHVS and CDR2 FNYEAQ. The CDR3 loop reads CASSSRLEDTQYF. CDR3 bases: TGTGCCAGCAGCTCGCGGCTGGAAGATACGCAGTATTTT.

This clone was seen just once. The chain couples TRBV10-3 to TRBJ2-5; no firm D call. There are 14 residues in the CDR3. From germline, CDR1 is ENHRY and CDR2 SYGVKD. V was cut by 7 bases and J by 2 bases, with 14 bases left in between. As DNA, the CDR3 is TGTGCCATCAATCCGGGTTCTCTTCAAGAGACCCAGTACTTC. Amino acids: CAINPGSLQETQYF.

CDR3 nucleotides: TGTGCCAGCAGCTTGAGATCGGGCGACAGCGTTGCAACTAATGAAAAACTGTTTTTT. This codes for CASSLRSGDSVATNEKLFF. The V gene is TRBV7-8, the J gene TRBJ1-4; TRBD1 is a possible D gene (5 bases). Germline-derived CDR1 and CDR2 are SGHVS and FQNEAQ. V shed 3 bases and J shed 0 bases, with 20 bases lying between them. The CDR3 is 19 amino acids.

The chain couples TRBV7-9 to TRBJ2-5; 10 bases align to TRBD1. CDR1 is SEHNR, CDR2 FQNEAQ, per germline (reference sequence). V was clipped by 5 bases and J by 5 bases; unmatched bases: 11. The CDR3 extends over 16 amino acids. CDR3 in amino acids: CASSQPGQGLRETQYF. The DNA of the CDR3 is TGTGCCAGCAGCCAACCGGGACAGGGGCTGAGGGAGACCCAGTACTTC. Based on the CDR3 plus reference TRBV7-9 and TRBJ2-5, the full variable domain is DTGVSQNPRHKITKRGQNVTFRCDPISEHNRLYWYRQTLGQGPEFLTYFQNEAQLEKSRLLSDRFSAERPKGSFSTLEIQRTEQGDSAMYLCASSQPGQGLRETQYFGPGTRLLVL.

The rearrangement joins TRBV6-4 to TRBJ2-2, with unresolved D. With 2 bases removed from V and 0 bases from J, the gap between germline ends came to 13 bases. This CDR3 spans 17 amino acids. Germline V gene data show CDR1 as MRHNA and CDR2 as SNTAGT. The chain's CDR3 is CASSDDPGAPNTGELFF. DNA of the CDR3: TGTGCCAGCAGTGACGATCCGGGCGCCCCGAACACCGGGGAGCTGTTTTTT.

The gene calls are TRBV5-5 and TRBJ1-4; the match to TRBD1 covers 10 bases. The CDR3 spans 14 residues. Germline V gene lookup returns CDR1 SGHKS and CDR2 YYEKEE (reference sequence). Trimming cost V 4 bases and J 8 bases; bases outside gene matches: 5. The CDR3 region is CASSTRQGAEKLFF. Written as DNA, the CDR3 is TGTGCCAGCAGCACGAGACAGGGGGCAGAAAAACTGTTTTTT.

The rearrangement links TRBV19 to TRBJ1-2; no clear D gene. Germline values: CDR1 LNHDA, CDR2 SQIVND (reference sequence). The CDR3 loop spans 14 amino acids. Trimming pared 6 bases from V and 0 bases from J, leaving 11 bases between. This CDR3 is CASRTAAANYGYTF. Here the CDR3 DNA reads TGTGCCAGTAGGACGGCAGCAGCTAACTATGGCTACACCTTC.

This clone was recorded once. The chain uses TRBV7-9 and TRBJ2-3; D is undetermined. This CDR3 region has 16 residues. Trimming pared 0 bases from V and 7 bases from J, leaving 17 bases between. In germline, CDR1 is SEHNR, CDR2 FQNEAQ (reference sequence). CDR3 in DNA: TGTGCCAGCAGCTTAGCGTATGGTCTAGAAACGTATACGCAGTATTTT. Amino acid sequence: CASSLAYGLETYTQYF. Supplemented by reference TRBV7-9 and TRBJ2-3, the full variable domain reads DTGVSQNPRHKITKRGQNVTFRCDPISEHNRLYWYRQTLGQGPEFLTYFQNEAQLEKSRLLSDRFSAERPKGSFSTLEIQRTEQGDSAMYLCASSLAYGLETYTQYFGPGTRLTVL.

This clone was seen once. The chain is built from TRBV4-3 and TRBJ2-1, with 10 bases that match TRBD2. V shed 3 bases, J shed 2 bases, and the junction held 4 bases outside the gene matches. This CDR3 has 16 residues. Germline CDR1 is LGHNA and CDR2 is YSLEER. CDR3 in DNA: TGCGCCAGCAGCCACTTAACTAGCGGGGCCTACAATGAGCAGTTCTTC. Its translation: CASSHLTSGAYNEQFF.

As DNA, the CDR3 is TGTGCCAGCAGCCAACAGGGGCTCCTGAACACTGAAGCTTTCTTT. Translating it yields CASSQQGLLNTEAFF. The chain joins TRBV7-3 to TRBJ1-1; 7 bases are a match to TRBD1. V shed 5 bases and J 0 bases; nucleotides not matched to a gene: 6. This CDR3 is 15 amino acids long. Germline V CDR1 and CDR2: SGHTA, FQGTGA.

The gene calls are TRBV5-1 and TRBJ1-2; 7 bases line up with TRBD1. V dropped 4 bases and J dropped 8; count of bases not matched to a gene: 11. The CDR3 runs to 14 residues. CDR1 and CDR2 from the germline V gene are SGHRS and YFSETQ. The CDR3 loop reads CASSQIQGLGGYTF. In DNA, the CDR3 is TGCGCCAGCAGCCAAATACAGGGGCTGGGGGGCTACACCTTC.

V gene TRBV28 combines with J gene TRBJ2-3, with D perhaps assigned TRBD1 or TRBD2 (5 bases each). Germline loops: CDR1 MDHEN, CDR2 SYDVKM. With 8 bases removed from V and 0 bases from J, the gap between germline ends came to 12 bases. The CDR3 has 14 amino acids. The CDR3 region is CASGPRGSTDTQYF. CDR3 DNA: TGTGCCAGCGGGCCCCGGGGCAGCACAGATACGCAGTATTTT.

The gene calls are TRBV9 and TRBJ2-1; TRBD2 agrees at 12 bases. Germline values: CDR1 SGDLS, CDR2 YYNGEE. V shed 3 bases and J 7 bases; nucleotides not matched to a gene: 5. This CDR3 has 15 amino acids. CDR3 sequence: CASSDGTSGWNEQFF. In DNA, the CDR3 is TGTGCCAGCAGCGACGGGACTAGCGGGTGGAATGAGCAGTTCTTC.

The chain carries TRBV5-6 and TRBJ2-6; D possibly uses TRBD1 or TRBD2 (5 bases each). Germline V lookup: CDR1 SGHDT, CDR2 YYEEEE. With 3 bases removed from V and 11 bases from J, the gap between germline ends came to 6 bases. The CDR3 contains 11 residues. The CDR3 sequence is CASSSGHVLTF. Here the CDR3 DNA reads TGTGCCAGCAGCTCGGGACACGTCCTGACTTTC.

The CDR3 spells CAWSGEEDDLTQYF. For the CDR3, the DNA is TGTGCCTGGAGTGGGGAGGAAGACGACCTAACGCAGTATTTT. The chain combines TRBV30 with TRBJ2-3; possibly TRBD2 for D (6 bases). This CDR3 contains 14 residues. Germline lookup yields CDR1 GTSNPN and CDR2 SVGIG (reference sequence). V was trimmed by 1 base and J by 9 bases, leaving 17 bases between them.

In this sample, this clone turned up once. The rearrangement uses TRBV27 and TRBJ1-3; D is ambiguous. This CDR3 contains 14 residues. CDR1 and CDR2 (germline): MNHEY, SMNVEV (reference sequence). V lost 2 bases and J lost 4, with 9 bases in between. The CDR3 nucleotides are TGTGCCAGCAGTTTAAGCAGCATAGGAAACACCATATATTTT. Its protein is CASSLSSIGNTIYF.